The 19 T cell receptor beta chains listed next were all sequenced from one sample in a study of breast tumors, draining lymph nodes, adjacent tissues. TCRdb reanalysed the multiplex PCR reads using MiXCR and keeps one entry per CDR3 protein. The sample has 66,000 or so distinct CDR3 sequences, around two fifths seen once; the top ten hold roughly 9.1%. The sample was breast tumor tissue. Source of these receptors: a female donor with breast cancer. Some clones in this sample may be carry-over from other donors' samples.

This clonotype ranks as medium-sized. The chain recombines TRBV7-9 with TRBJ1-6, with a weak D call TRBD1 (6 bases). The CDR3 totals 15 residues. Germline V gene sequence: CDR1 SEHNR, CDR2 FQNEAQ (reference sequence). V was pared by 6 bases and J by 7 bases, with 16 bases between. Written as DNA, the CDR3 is TGTGCCAGCAGGGCAACGGGACACCCAAATTCACCCCTCCACTTT. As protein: CASRATGHPNSPLHF.

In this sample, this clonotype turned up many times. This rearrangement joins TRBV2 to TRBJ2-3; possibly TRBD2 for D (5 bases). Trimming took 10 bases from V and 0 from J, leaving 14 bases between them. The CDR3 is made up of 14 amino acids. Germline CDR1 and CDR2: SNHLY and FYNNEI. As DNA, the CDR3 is TGTGCCACTCAGAGGGTAAAGAGCACAGATACGCAGTATTTT. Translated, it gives CATQRVKSTDTQYF.

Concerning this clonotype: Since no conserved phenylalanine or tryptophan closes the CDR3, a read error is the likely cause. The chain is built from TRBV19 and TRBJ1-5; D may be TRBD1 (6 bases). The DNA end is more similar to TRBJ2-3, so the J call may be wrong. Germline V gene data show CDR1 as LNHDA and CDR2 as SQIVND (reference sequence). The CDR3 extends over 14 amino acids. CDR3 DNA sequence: TGTGCCAGTAGTTTACGGACAGCCGGGGAGCCCCAGTATTCT. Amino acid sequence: CASSLRTAGEPQYS.

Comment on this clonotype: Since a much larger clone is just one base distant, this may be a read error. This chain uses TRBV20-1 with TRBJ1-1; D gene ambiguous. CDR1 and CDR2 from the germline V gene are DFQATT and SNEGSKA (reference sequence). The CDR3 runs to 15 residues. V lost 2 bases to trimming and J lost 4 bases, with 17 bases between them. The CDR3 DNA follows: TGCAGTGCTAGATTTCAGCGGCAGAGAACCACTGAAGCTTTCTTT. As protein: CSARFQRQRTTEAFF.

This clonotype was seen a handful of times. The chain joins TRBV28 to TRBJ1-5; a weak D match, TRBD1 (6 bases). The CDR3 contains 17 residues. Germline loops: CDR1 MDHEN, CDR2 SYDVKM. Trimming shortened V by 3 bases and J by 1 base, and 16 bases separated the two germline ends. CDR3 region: CASSFLGGGESNQPQHF. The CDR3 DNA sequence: TGTGCCAGCAGTTTCCTGGGAGGGGGGGAAAGCAATCAGCCCCAGCATTTT.

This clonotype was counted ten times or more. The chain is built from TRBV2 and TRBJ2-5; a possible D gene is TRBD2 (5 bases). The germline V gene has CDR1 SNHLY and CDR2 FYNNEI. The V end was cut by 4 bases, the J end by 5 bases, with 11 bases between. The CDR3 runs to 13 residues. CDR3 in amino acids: CASSAMERETQYF. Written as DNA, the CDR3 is TGTGCCAGCAGTGCGATGGAGCGGGAGACCCAGTACTTC. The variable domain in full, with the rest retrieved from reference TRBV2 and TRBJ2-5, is EPEVTQTPSHQVTQMGQEVILRCVPISNHLYFYWYRQILGQKVEFLVSFYNNEISEKSEIFDDQFSVERPDGSNFTLKIRSTKLEDSAMYFCASSAMERETQYFGPGTRLLVL.

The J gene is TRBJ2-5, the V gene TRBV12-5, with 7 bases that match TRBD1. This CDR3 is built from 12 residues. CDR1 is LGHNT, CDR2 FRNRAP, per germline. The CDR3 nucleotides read TGTGCCAGCTCTGCGACAGGGGAGACCCAGTACTTC. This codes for CASSATGETQYF.

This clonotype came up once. For the CDR3, the DNA is TGTGCCAGCAGAGAACAGGGGGCAGGGGAGACCCAGTACTTC. Translating it yields CASREQGAGETQYF. The V gene is TRBV2, the J gene TRBJ2-5, with 9 bases matching TRBD1. CDR1 and CDR2 (germline): SNHLY, FYNNEI. The CDR3 totals 14 residues. V shed 6 bases and J 5 bases; nucleotides not matched to a gene: 7.

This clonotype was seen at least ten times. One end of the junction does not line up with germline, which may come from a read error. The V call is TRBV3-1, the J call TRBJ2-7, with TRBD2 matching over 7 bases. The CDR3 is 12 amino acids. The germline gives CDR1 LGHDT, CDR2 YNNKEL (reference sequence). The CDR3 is CASSQSRGSTHF. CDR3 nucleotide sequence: TGTGCCAGCAGCCAAAGTCGCGGGAGCACGCACTTC.

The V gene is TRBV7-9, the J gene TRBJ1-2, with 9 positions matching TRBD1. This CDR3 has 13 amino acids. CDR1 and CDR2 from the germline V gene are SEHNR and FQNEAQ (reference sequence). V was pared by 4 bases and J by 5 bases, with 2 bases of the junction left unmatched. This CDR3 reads CASSWDRAYGYTF. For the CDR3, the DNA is TGTGCCAGCAGCTGGGACAGGGCTTATGGCTACACCTTC.

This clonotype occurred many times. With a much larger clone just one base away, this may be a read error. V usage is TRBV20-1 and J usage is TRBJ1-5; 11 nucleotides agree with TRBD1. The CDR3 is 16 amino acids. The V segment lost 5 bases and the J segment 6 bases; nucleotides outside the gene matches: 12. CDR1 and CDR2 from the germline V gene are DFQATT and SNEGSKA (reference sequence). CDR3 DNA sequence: TGCAGTGCTCCTGGGACAGGGGGAGGGACCCGTCAGCCCCAGCATTTT. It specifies CSAPGTGGGTRQPQHF.

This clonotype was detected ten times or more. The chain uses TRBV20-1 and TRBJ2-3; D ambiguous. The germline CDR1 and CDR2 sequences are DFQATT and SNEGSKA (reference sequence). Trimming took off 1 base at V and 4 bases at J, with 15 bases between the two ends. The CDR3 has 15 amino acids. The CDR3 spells CSARAPGRSSDTQYF. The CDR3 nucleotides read TGCAGTGCTAGAGCGCCGGGCAGAAGCTCAGATACGCAGTATTTT.

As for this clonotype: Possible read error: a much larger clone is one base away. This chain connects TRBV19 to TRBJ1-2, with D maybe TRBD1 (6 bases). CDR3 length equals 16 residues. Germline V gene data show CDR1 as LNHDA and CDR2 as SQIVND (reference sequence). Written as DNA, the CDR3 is TGTGCCAGTCGGCGGGGACATTCTCAATGGAGCTATGGCTGCACCTTC. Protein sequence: CASRRGHSQWSYGCTF.

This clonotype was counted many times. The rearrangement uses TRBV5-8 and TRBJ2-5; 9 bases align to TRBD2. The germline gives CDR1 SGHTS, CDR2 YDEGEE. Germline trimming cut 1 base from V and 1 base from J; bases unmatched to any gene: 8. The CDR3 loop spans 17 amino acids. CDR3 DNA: TGTGCCAGCAGCTTGTCTGGAGCGGGGGGAACCCAAGAGACCCAGTACTTC. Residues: CASSLSGAGGTQETQYF. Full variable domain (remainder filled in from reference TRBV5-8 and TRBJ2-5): EAGVTQSPTHLIKTRGQQATLRCSPISGHTSVYWYQQALGLGLQFLLWYDEGEERNRGNFPPRFSGRQFPNYSSELNVNALELEDSALYLCASSLSGAGGTQETQYFGPGTRLLVL.

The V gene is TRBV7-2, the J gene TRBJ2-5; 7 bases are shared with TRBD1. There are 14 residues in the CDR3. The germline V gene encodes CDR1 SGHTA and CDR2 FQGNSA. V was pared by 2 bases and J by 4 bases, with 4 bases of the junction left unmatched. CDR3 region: CASSLSPGGETQYF. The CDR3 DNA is TGTGCCAGCAGCTTAAGTCCAGGGGGAGAGACCCAGTACTTC.

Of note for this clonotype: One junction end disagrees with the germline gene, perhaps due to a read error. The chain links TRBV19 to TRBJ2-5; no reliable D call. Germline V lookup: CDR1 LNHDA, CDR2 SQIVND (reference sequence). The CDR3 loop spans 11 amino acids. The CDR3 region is CAWSLIYEQHF. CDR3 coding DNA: TGTGCCTGGAGTTTAATCTACGAGCAGCACTTC. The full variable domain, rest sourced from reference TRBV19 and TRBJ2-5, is DGGITQSPKYLFRKEGQNVTLSCEQNLNHDAMYWYRQDPGQGLRLIYYSQIVNDFQKGDIAEGYSVSREKKESFPLTVTSAQKNPTAFYLCAWSLIYEQHFGPGTRLLVL.

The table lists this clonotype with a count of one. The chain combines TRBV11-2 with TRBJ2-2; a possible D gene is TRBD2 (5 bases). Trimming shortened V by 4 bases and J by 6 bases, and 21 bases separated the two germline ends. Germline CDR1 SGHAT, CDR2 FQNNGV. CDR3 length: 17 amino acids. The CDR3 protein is CASSSLFRAGLAGELFF. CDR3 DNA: TGTGCCAGCAGCTCACTGTTCCGGGCGGGCCTGGCCGGGGAGCTGTTTTTT.

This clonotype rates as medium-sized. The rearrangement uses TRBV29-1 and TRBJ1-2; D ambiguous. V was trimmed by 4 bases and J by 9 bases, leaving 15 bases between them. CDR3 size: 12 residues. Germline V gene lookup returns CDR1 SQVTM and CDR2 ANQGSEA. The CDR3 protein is CSVATRLSSYTF. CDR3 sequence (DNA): TGCAGCGTTGCAACGCGGCTGTCTAGCTACACCTTC.

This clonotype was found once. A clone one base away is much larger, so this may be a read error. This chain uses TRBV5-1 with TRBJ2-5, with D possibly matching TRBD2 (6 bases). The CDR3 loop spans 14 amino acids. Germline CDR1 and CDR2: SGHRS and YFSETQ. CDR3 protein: CASSLVLWGETQHF. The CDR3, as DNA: TGCGCCAGCAGCTTGGTTTTGTGGGGGGAGACCCAGCACTTC.